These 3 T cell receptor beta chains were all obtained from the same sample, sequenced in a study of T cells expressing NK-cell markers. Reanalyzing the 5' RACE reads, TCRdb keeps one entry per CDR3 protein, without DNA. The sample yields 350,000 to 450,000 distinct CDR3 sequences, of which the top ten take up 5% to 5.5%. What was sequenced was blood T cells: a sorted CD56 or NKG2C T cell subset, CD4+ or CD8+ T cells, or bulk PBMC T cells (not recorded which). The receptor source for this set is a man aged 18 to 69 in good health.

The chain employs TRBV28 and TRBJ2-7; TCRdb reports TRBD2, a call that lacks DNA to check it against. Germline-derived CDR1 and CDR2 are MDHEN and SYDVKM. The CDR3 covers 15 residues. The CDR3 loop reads CASSSRGLAAYEQYF.

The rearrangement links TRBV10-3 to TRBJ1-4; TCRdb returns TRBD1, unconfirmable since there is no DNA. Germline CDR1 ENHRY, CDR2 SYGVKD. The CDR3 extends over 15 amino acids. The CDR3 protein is CAISEDSHQNEKLFF.

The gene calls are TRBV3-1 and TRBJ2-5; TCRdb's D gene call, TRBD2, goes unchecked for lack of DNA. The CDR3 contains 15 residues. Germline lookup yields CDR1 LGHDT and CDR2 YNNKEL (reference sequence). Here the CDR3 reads CASSQGRTSGGPHYF.